These 8 T cell receptor beta chains were sequenced from one sample in a study of CD8+CD57+ T cells in acquired aplastic anemia. Sequencing was done on patients that had shown CD8+CD57+ cell expansion by flow cytometry. The template used for profiling TCR beta VDJ and CDR3 was genomic DNA. TCRdb fed the reads into MiXCR, producing one record per CDR3 protein. The sample lists 200,000 to 300,000 distinct CDR3 sequences, 65% to 90% seen once, with roughly 42% in the top ten. Material: sorted CD4+, CD8+, or CD8+CD57+ T cells (not recorded which) from PBMCs. Every receptor here comes from a human donor with aplastic anemia.

Remarks on this clonotype: Likely a read error: the CDR3 ends without its conserved phenylalanine or tryptophan. No DNA is shown, since the ends of the CDR3 on it are uncertain; the CDR3 is the one TCRdb lists. The rearrangement joins TRBV2 to TRBJ1-2; the table gives TRBD1 as D, unverified against the DNA. Ends included, the CDR3 has 16 residues. Germline V gene data show CDR1 as SNHLY and CDR2 as FYNNEI. The CDR3 sequence is CASRDRGRAVRRAGHH.

V is TRBV5-1 and J is TRBJ1-6, with no clear D. V lost 0 bases to trimming and J lost 12 bases, with 13 bases between them. This CDR3 has 14 amino acids. CDR1 and CDR2 (germline): SGHRS, YFSETQ. The CDR3 sequence: CASSLEFYGKPLHF. CDR3 nucleotide sequence: TGCGCCAGCAGCTTGGAATTCTACGGGAAACCCCTCCACTTT. The entire variable domain, with the rest obtained from reference TRBV5-1 and TRBJ1-6, is as follows: KAGVTQTPRYLIKTRGQQVTLSCSPISGHRSVSWYQQTPGQGLQFLFEYFSETQRNKGNFPGRFSGRQFSNSRSEMNVSTLELGDSALYLCASSLEFYGKPLHFGNGTRLTVT.

This chain joins TRBV7-2 and TRBJ1-2; no clear D. Germline values: CDR1 SGHTA, CDR2 FQGNSA. CDR3 length equals 16 residues. Trimming removed 5 bases at V and 5 bases at J, with 21 bases between. CDR3 coding DNA: TGTGCCAGCAGCGGGGAGAGCAACGGGCTCGTATATGGCTACACCTTC. Translated: CASSGESNGLVYGYTF.

The CDR3 loop reads CASSLAEGTKEKYF. The CDR3 region has the DNA TGTGCCAGCAGCTTAGCCGAAGGGACAAAAGAGAAGTATTTT. The chain uses TRBV7-6 and TRBJ2-3; a weak D match, TRBD1 (6 bases). Germline CDR1 reads SGHVS; CDR2 reads FNYEAQ. The V end was cut by 0 bases, the J end by 13 bases, with 17 bases between. The CDR3 is 14 residues long. Variable domain in full (rest from reference TRBV7-6 and TRBJ2-3): GAGVSQSPRYKVTKRGQDVALRCDPISGHVSLYWYRQALGQGPEFLTYFNYEAQQDKSGLPNDRFSAERPEGSISTLTIQRTEQRDSAMYRCASSLAEGTKEKYFGPGTRLTVL.

The chain employs TRBV7-2 and TRBJ2-3; unclear D gene. V lost 3 bases to trimming and J lost 9 bases, with 13 bases between them. This CDR3 has 13 residues. The germline gives CDR1 SGHTA, CDR2 FQGNSA. The CDR3 DNA is TGTGCCAGCAGCTTGTTAGACCCTCACACGCAGTATTTT. The encoded protein is CASSLLDPHTQYF.

Regarding this clonotype: Mismatch with germline at one junction end may stem from a read error. V is TRBV11-3 and J is TRBJ2-3; possible D gene TRBD1, 5 bases. The CDR3 is 10 residues long. Germline CDR1 is SGHNT and CDR2 is YENEEA. CDR3: CASSLDLTDF. DNA for the CDR3: TGTGCCAGCAGCTTAGATCTGACAGATTTT.

The chain carries TRBV15 and TRBJ1-1; D unclear. This CDR3 has 13 amino acids. V was clipped by 2 bases and J by 1 base, with 5 bases between them. The germline CDR1 and CDR2 sequences are LNHNV and YYDKDF (reference sequence). The CDR3 coding sequence is TGTGCCACCAGCAGACCTGGGAACACTGAAGCTTTCTTT. Encoded protein: CATSRPGNTEAFF.

The chain links TRBV7-8 to TRBJ2-6; D possibly corresponds to TRBD2 (6 bases). The CDR3 runs to 16 residues. Germline CDR1 SGHVS, CDR2 FQNEAQ. V lost 0 bases, J lost 16 bases, and 22 bases lay in between. The DNA for the CDR3 is TGTGCCAGCAGCTTAGCGGGAGGTCCCGAGACCAAGGATCTGACTTTC. Encoded protein: CASSLAGGPETKDLTF.